The rows below give T cell receptor beta chains drawn from one sample of a study of technical replicates of blood from several donors. Measured with immunoSEQ multiplex PCR; TCRdb has only the in-frame clones, and not every one. This sample has 80,000 to 90,000 clones, with 85% to 95% found just once. The sequenced material came from T cells isolated from PBMCs. The source is a human donor in good health. The conserved cysteine and the conserved F or W are not part of the CDR3 here.

V	J	CDR3
TRBV9	TRBJ2-4	ASSGPTDKLAKNIQY
TRBV5-1	TRBJ2-7	ASSSPRTDYTEQY
TRBV9	TRBJ2-6	ASSVAGGANVLT
TRBV2	TRBJ1-1	ASGLLQGPTEAF
TRBV10-1	TRBJ1-1	ASSEWSEGAEAF
TRBV28	TRBJ2-7	ASSSRIAGGGYEQY
TRBV7-5	TRBJ1-2	VRHPRPQGAGVNYGYT
TRBV18	TRBJ1-2	ASSSVLRRDGYT
TRBV7-9	TRBJ1-5	ASSSYSGGLSNQPQH
TRBV4-1	TRBJ2-7	ASSQEATAEAYEQY
TRBV10-3	TRBJ1-2	AISGPGQRDYGYT
TRBV18	TRBJ1-1	ASSPPGQNREAF
TRBV7-6	TRBJ1-5	ASSPNPGVQPQH
TRBV10-3	TRBJ2-3	AISGHLAVSTDTQY
TRBV7-9	TRBJ2-7	ASSTSYEQY
TRBV4-1	TRBJ1-1	ASSRGTGNTEAF
TRBV15	TRBJ1-2	ATSKTGNGYT
TRBV2	TRBJ2-7	ASSEGTGGFNEQY
TRBV7-2	TRBJ1-2	ASSSSGTDNYGYT
TRBV30	TRBJ2-3	AGLPGGIRDTQY
TRBV4-1	TRBJ2-3	ASSQVTSGTDTQY
TRBV7-2	TRBJ1-5	ASSWYRDPNQPQH
TRBV6-1	TRBJ2-7	ASIPGDSGEQY
TRBV2	TRBJ1-1	ASWGARDTEAF
TRBV7-9	TRBJ2-5	ASSEGYSGGLGETQY
TRBV25-1	TRBJ1-6	ASSEPGGHSPLH
TRBV5-1	TRBJ1-1	ASRGGGRGEAF
TRBV6-1	TRBJ2-1	ASRKRGGEYNEQF
TRBV5-1	TRBJ1-1	ASSLGLTNTEAF
TRBV19	TRBJ1-2	ASSLGTGGGKGYT
TRBV29-1	TRBJ1-4	SVARQADEKLF
TRBV19	TRBJ2-7	ASSTQDSSGRLEY
TRBV2	TRBJ1-2	ASSEAGGLWDGYT
TRBV27	TRBJ2-1	ASSLGGLLYNEQF
TRBV28	TRBJ2-7	ASSSAVGTSGHYEQY
TRBV6-6	TRBJ2-5	ASSYSADSYQETQY
TRBV10-1	TRBJ1-5	ASSSSPNQPQH
TRBV5-1	TRBJ1-1	ASRGTVSEAF
TRBV5-4	TRBJ2-7	ASSLSPYEQY
TRBV5-1	TRBJ2-2	ASSRLAGGPQNTGELF
TRBV5-1	TRBJ1-2	ASSLVAGITMAGGYT
TRBV7-2	TRBJ2-3	ASSLAQGAFTDTQY
TRBV28	TRBJ1-3	ASSFPRIGGNTIY
TRBV18	TRBJ1-3	ASSPRGGYSGNTIY